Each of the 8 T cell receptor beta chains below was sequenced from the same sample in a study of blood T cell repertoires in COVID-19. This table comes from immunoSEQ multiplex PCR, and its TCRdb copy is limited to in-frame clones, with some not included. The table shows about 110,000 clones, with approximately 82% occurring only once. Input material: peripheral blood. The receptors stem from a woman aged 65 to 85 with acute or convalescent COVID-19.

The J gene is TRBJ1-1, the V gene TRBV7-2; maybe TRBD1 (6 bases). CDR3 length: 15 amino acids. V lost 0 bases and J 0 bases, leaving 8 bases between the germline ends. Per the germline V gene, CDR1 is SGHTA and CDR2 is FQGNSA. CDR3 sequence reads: CASSLAGGMNTEAFF. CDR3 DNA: TGTGCCAGCAGCTTAGCAGGGGGTATGAACACTGAAGCTTTCTTT. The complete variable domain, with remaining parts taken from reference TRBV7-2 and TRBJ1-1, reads GAGVSQSPSNKVTEKGKDVELRCDPISGHTALYWYRQSLGQGLEFLIYFQGNSAPDKSGLPSDRFSAERTGGSVSTLTIQRTQQEDSAVYLCASSLAGGMNTEAFFGQGTRLTVV.

This chain's CDR3 is CASKSGGSGTEAFF. The DNA for the CDR3 is TGTGCCAGCAAATCGGGAGGATCCGGCACTGAAGCTTTCTTT. This chain links TRBV28 with TRBJ1-1; D remains unclear. The CDR3 runs 14 residues. Germline CDR1 is MDHEN and CDR2 is SYDVKM. V gave up 7 bases and J gave up 4 bases, with 16 bases separating them.

The CDR3 bases are TGTGCCAGTAGTATCGGAGGGATCGGGGAGCTGTTTTTT. It specifies CASSIGGIGELFF. The J gene is TRBJ2-2, the V gene TRBV19, with D perhaps TRBD2 (6 bases). V lost 3 bases to trimming and J lost 7 bases, with 9 bases between them. CDR3 size: 13 residues. Germline V gene lookup returns CDR1 LNHDA and CDR2 SQIVND (reference sequence).

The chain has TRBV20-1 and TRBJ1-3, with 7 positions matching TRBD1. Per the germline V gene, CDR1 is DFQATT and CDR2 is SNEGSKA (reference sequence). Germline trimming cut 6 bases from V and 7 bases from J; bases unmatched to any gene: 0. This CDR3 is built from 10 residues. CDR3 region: CSARGNTIYF. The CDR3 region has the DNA TGCAGTGCCAGGGGGAACACCATATATTTT.

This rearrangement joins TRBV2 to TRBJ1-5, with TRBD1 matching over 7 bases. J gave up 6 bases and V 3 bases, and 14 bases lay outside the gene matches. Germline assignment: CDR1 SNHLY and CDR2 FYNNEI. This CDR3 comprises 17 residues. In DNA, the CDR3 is TGTGCCAGCAGTGACCAAGGGGGCCGGGAGTTCTCTCAGCCCCAGCATTTT. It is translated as CASSDQGGREFSQPQHF.

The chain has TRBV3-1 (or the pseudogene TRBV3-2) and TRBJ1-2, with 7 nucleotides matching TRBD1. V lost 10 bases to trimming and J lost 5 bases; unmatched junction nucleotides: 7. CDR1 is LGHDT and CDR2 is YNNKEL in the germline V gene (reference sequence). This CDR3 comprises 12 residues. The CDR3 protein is CATTGAGYGYTF. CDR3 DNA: TGTGCCACCACAGGGGCCGGGTATGGCTACACCTTC.

The CDR3: CATSDSSGGGTQYF. The CDR3 DNA is TGTGCCACCAGTGATTCTTCAGGGGGTGGGACCCAGTACTTC. This chain uses TRBV24-1 with TRBJ2-5; 7 bases are a match to TRBD1. The CDR3 runs to 14 residues. In germline, CDR1 is KGHDR, CDR2 SFDVKD. V lost 2 bases and J lost 7; bases outside the gene matches: 6.

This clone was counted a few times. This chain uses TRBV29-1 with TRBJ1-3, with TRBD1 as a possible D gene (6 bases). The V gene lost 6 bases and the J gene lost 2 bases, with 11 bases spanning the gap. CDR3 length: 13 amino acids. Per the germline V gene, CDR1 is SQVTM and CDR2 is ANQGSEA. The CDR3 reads CSVTTGPGNTIYF. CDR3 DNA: TGCAGCGTCACGACAGGTCCTGGAAACACCATATATTTT.